This T cell receptor beta chain stems from a study of cytomegalovirus exposure and HLA in healthy donors. General observations from the study: For most TCR sequences rarity was the rule, although some public TCRs occurred in many donors. Within the 120 or so validation repertoires, first-cohort TCR clusters tended to co-occur, according to a later analysis. Cytomegalovirus-associated status was assigned to more than 150 TCR beta chains.

The donors were part of the 120-subject validation cohort, which stood apart from the approximately 700-subject first cohort. Assay: immunoSEQ multiplex PCR; the TCRdb copy retains only in-frame clones and omits some. In the table there are some 290,000 clones, roughly 90% of which are singletons. Worth noting for this clone: The target antigen is unknown.

The CDR3 has 15 amino acids. Trimming removed 0 bases from V and 8 bases from J; junction bases left unmatched: 5. Germline values: CDR1 SGDLS, CDR2 YYNGEE. This receptor was identified in a man in his thirties or forties in good health and CMV-seronegative. The chain recombines TRBV9 with TRBJ1-6; TRBD1 matches 7 bases. The material sequenced was PBMCs. CDR3 residues: CASSVDAQGYSPLHF. The CDR3 nucleotides are TGTGCCAGCAGCGTAGATGCACAGGGGTATTCACCCCTCCACTTT.